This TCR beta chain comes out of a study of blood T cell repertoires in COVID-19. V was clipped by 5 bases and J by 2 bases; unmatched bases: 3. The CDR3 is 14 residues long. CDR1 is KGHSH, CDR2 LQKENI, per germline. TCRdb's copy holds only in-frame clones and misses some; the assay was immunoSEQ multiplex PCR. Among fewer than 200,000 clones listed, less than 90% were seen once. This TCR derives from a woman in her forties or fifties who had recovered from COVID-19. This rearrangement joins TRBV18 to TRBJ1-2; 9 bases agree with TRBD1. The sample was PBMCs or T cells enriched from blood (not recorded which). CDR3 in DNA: TGTGCCAGCTCAAGGGACAGGGACAACTATGGCTACACCTTC. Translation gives CASSRDRDNYGYTF.